This T cell receptor (beta chain) was captured by sequencing in a study of blood T cell repertoires in COVID-19. About the study: Nucleic acid was either cDNA or gDNA, and it came from T cells, B-cell-depleted T cells, or PBMCs.

In the study's own analysis: Reference gene primer amplification in the assay estimated nucleated cell counts. Data came from immunoSEQ multiplex PCR; TCRdb stores just in-frame clones and leaves some out. The V and J calls and clone size were taken over from that table, and D and trimming were inferred from the DNA. This table holds under 450,000 clones, approximately 90% found once. Unmatched junction bases numbered 4, after V lost 4 bases and J lost 7 bases. This CDR3 has 12 residues. Germline loops: CDR1 SGHRS, CDR2 YFSETQ. The sample consisted of peripheral blood. The genes are TRBV5-1 and TRBJ1-2; 7 bases line up with TRBD1. The sequence was obtained from a woman between 45 and 65 years old with COVID-19, enrolled during active disease. In DNA form, the CDR3 reads TGCGCCAGCAGCGCCGACAGGGCTGGCTACACCTTC. It is translated as CASSADRAGYTF.